This T cell receptor beta chain was retrieved from a study of graft-versus-host responses after intestinal transplantation (dated by TCRdb to 2020 to 2023). Regarding the complete study: Multivisceral, liver-intestinal, or isolated intestinal transplants were received by the recipients. After intestinal transplantation, graft-versus-host and host-versus-graft alloreactive T cell clones in the graft, circulation and bone marrow were tracked using bulk TCR-beta CDR3 sequencing. Every recipient was given anti-thymocyte globulin induction, then maintenance tacrolimus and steroids for about three years. The cohort enrolled about two dozen intestinal transplant recipients, one of whom was a retransplant, and a few patients without pretransplant specimens were excluded. A peak of at least 4% donor T cells among recipient peripheral blood mononuclear cells was the definition used for donor T cell macrochimerism. Alloreactive clones were identified by sequencing pre-transplant mixed lymphocyte reaction products and comparing these products with unstimulated pre-transplant donor and recipient T cells. Instead of going to the commercial service, samples from a few later patients were sequenced in-house on an Illumina MiSeq and processed with MiXCR.

Study-level results and caveats: The conclusions were limited by the relatively low number and heterogeneity of the intestinal transplant patients. GvH clones turned up in recipient bone marrow, with some appearing earlier in ileal mucosa or blood, a pattern consistent with an intestinal mucosal origin. In the allografts of patients with donor T cell macrochimerism, GvH to HvG T cell clonal ratios were high. Peak levels of circulating GvH clones were associated with declines in HvG clones early after transplant.

For this clone: Its antigen remains unidentified. Base qualities are missing; no much larger clone stands one base away.

The germline V gene encodes CDR1 SNHLY and CDR2 FYNNEI. The CDR3 contains 14 residues, cysteine and phenylalanine counted. Kept here is only the CDR3 DNA, which spans 42 bases and is read in frame from base 1. The junction carries 12 bases between V and J, which are trimmed by 5 bases and 2 bases respectively. Taken with the paper, the label for time point translates to: cells obtained before transplantation from donor or recipient. CD3+CD4+ and CD3+CD8+ populations were FACS-sorted from unstimulated pre-transplant donor and recipient cells taken from spleen or lymph nodes. Libraries came from the immunoSEQ multiplex PCR assay. For most patients, genomic DNA was isolated with the Qiagen DNeasy Blood and Tissue Kit and sent frozen to Adaptive Biotechnologies for TCR sequencing. Adaptive Biotechnologies carried out high-throughput TCR-beta CDR3 sequencing of genomic DNA for most patients. From the authors' description of their analysis: Adaptive's ImmunoSEQ software supplied the TCR sequencing data for 18 patients, while MiXCR and VDJtools were used to process three other patients. To correct CD4 versus CD8 sorting errors, sequences present in both subsets at a frequency ratio below 5:1 were removed. CDR3 nucleotide sequences shared between donor and recipient were removed because the origin of such sequences could not be assigned. At least 2-fold expansion over unstimulated cells and a minimum CFSE-low frequency of 0.002% (template counts) or 0.001% (read counts) were required for clones to be classified as alloreactive. A clone was considered mappable if detected in the sequenced pre-transplant spleen, lymph node, or MLR CFSE-low populations of the donor or recipient. The cumulative frequency of alloreactive clones was calculated as a percentage of all sequences, weighted by copy number. TCRdb obtained this table from immuneACCESS and retained in-frame rearrangements with V and J assigned. These tables miss some clones; where compared with another copy, unresolved V genes account for less than half of the shortfall, and the remainder is unexplained. Clonal size and the V and J genes are those of that table, whereas D and trimming came from the DNA. The sample table shows 95,000 to 130,000 clones, and around nine tenths are seen once. The ten largest clones capture approximately 0.18% of the sample.

The sample in question was unstimulated CD4+ T cells sorted from spleen or lymph node cells, obtained before intestinal transplant. This chain joins TRBV2 to TRBJ1-1; the D gene cannot be named for sure. The source of this sequence is a human donor who received an intestinal transplant. The base sequence is TGTGCCAGCAGTCCTACAGCTTTTAACACTGAAGCTTTCTTT. Its amino acids are CASSPTAFNTEAFF.